This TCR beta chain was captured in a study of T cell changes during pregnancy in multiple sclerosis. The data were produced by immunoSEQ multiplex PCR, yet TCRdb's version contains in-frame clones alone and is incomplete. The sample carries 100,000 or so clones, 85% to 95% recorded once. Unmatched junction bases numbered 1, after V lost 5 bases and J lost 0 bases. The germline gives CDR1 ENHRY, CDR2 SYGVKD. The CDR3 contains 16 residues. The sequence came from a female donor in good health, enrolled as a control in a pregnancy study. The sample consisted of peripheral blood, taken after pregnancy. This chain connects TRBV10-3 to TRBJ2-3; 14 bases agree with TRBD2. The CDR3 DNA reads as TGTGCCATCAGTCGACTAGCGGGAGGGAGCACAGATACGCAGTATTTT. Residues: CAISRLAGGSTDTQYF.